These 19 T cell receptor beta chains share one sample of origin, sequenced in a study of blood T cell repertoires in COVID-19. Generated by immunoSEQ multiplex PCR, the TCRdb table keeps only in-frame clones and is missing some. The sample gives about 270,000 clones, approximately 89% of which show up once; 2.5% to 3% is in the top ten. The sequenced sample was PBMCs or T cells enriched from blood (not recorded which). The receptors were sampled from a man in his forties who had been exposed to COVID-19.

The V call is TRBV30, the J call TRBJ1-2; the match to TRBD1 covers 7 bases. The V gene end was trimmed by 2 bases and the J gene end by 6 bases; junction bases not matched to a gene: 3. CDR1 is GTSNPN and CDR2 is SVGIG in the germline V gene (reference sequence). This CDR3 is built from 12 residues. CDR3 coding DNA: TGTGCCTGGAGTTCGACAGGGAATGGCTACACCTTC. Translated: CAWSSTGNGYTF.

Only one count was recorded for this clone. Here the CDR3 reads CASRGQASQQPQHF. CDR3 bases: TGTGCCAGCAGGGGACAGGCCAGCCAACAGCCCCAGCATTTT. The gene calls are TRBV28 and TRBJ1-5; TRBD1 matches 8 bases. The CDR3 consists of 14 residues. The germline gives CDR1 MDHEN, CDR2 SYDVKM. The J segment lost 7 bases and the V segment lost 6 bases, leaving 8 bases of the junction unmatched.

This clone was detected only a few times. The rearrangement joins TRBV28 to TRBJ2-5, with D possibly TRBD2 on 5 matching bases. Germline V lookup: CDR1 MDHEN, CDR2 SYDVKM. The CDR3 consists of 12 residues. V lost 2 bases to trimming and J lost 4 bases, with 5 bases between them. The CDR3 sequence is CASSLAGETQYF. The CDR3 nucleotides are TGTGCCAGCAGTTTAGCGGGAGAGACCCAGTACTTC.

V and J are TRBV19 and TRBJ2-2; possibly TRBD1 for D (7 bases). Per germline, CDR1 LNHDA and CDR2 SQIVND (reference sequence). V lost 3 bases and J lost 2, with 10 bases in between. The CDR3 covers 15 residues. CDR3 sequence: CASSIQGGNTGELFF. The CDR3 bases are TGTGCCAGTAGTATTCAGGGGGGTAACACCGGGGAGCTGTTTTTT.

The gene calls are TRBV9 and TRBJ2-2; TRBD2 is a possible D gene (5 bases). Trimming took off 4 bases at V and 6 bases at J, with 10 bases between the two ends. The V gene's germline CDR1 is SGDLS and CDR2 YYNGEE. The CDR3 contains 13 residues. The CDR3 is CASSPGLSGELFF. Here the CDR3 DNA reads TGTGCCAGCAGCCCCGGACTCTCCGGGGAGCTGTTTTTT.

The chain has TRBV12-3 or TRBV12-4 and TRBJ2-5; weak D call: TRBD1 (5 bases). Trimming left V 3 bases short and J 7 bases short, with 12 bases between. There are 13 residues in the CDR3. The CDR3 nucleotides are TGTGCCAGCAGTTTGACAGTGGACGGGACCCAGTACTTC. Protein product: CASSLTVDGTQYF.

The chain combines TRBV29-1 with TRBJ2-7, with D maybe TRBD1 (6 bases). This CDR3 comprises 14 residues. V lost 1 base and J lost 6, with 16 bases in between. Germline CDR1 SQVTM, CDR2 ANQGSEA. Here the CDR3 reads CSVEGIATGSEQYF. CDR3 bases: TGCAGCGTTGAAGGGATAGCTACAGGGTCCGAGCAGTACTTC.

CDR3 DNA sequence: TGTGCCAGCAGCTTAGTTCTAGCAGGCTACTATGGCTACACCTTC. It is translated as CASSLVLAGYYGYTF. The V call is TRBV7-9, the J call TRBJ1-2, with unresolved D. Germline lookup yields CDR1 SEHNR and CDR2 FQNEAQ (reference sequence). V was clipped by 1 base and J by 3 bases, with 12 bases between them. This CDR3 is built from 15 residues.

The chain couples TRBV18 to TRBJ1-5; the D gene is possibly TRBD1 (6 bases). The CDR3 is made up of 13 amino acids. The ends were cut back, 5 bases at V and 5 bases at J, with 10 bases in the middle. Per the germline V gene, CDR1 is KGHSH and CDR2 is LQKENI. The CDR3 sequence: CASSKQGYQPQHF. In DNA, the CDR3 is TGTGCCAGCTCAAAACAGGGTTATCAGCCCCAGCATTTT.

The V call is TRBV9, the J call TRBJ2-7, with 8 positions matching TRBD2. Germline CDR1 reads SGDLS; CDR2 reads YYNGEE. This CDR3 is built from 14 residues. V lost 4 bases to trimming and J lost 5 bases; unmatched junction nucleotides: 8. The CDR3 is CASSRSGSMNEQYF. CDR3 nucleotides: TGTGCCAGCAGCAGGAGCGGGAGTATGAACGAGCAGTACTTC. The entire variable domain, with the rest obtained from reference TRBV9 and TRBJ2-7, is as follows: DSGVTQTPKHLITATGQRVTLRCSPRSGDLSVYWYQQSLDQGLQFLIQYYNGEERAKGNILERFSAQQFPDLHSELNLSSLELGDSALYFCASSRSGSMNEQYFGPGTRLTVT.

The V call is TRBV10-2, the J call TRBJ2-1; 7 bases map to TRBD2. CDR1 is WSHSY, CDR2 SAAADI, per germline. V lost 2 bases, J lost 7 bases, and 2 bases stayed unmatched. This CDR3 comprises 13 residues. DNA for the CDR3: TGCGCCAGCAGTGAGGGTAGCGGGAATGAGCAGTTCTTC. This translates into CASSEGSGNEQFF.

This rearrangement joins TRBV28 to TRBJ2-1, with a tentative D call TRBD2 (6 bases). The germline V and J ends were trimmed by 7 bases and 1 base, with 17 bases remaining between them. The CDR3 is made up of 16 amino acids. Germline values: CDR1 MDHEN, CDR2 SYDVKM. The CDR3 nucleotides are TGTGCCAGCAACGTAATCCGGGACTCATCCTACAATGAGCAGTTCTTC. Translation: CASNVIRDSSYNEQFF.

The chain uses TRBV2 and TRBJ2-3, with TRBD2 matching 8 bases. The CDR3 sequence is 15 residues long. V lost 3 bases and J lost 4; bases outside the gene matches: 6. Germline CDR1 SNHLY, CDR2 FYNNEI. CDR3 loop: CASSDLAGKADTQYF. The CDR3 DNA follows: TGTGCCAGCAGTGATTTAGCGGGGAAGGCAGATACGCAGTATTTT.

The chain carries TRBV7-9 and TRBJ1-1; 10 bases are shared with TRBD1. The CDR3 has 15 amino acids. Germline V CDR1 and CDR2: SEHNR, FQNEAQ (reference sequence). With 6 bases clipped from V and 2 bases from J, the junction kept 6 bases outside the gene matches. CDR3 in amino acids: CASRGTGAFNTEAFF. DNA for the CDR3: TGTGCCAGCAGGGGGACAGGGGCCTTCAACACTGAAGCTTTCTTT.

The J gene is TRBJ2-1, the V gene TRBV5-4; 7 bases line up with TRBD2. The CDR3 length is 15 residues. CDR1 and CDR2 from the germline V gene are SGHNT and YYREEE (reference sequence). The J segment lost 8 bases and the V segment lost 4 bases, leaving 12 bases of the junction unmatched. In DNA form, the CDR3 reads TGTGCCAGCAGCCCGAGAGGGCGGGAGATTTATGAGCAGTTCTTC. As protein: CASSPRGREIYEQFF.

The chain is built from TRBV5-4 and TRBJ2-7, with 9 bases aligning to TRBD2. This CDR3 has 16 amino acids. J lost 0 bases, V lost 4 bases, and 8 bases had no gene match. Germline-derived CDR1 and CDR2 are SGHNT and YYREEE (reference sequence). CDR3 sequence: CASSPYLAGLSYEQYF. The CDR3 DNA follows: TGTGCCAGCAGCCCCTACCTAGCGGGACTCTCCTACGAGCAGTACTTC.

The chain uses TRBV6-2 or TRBV6-3 and TRBJ2-1, with D perhaps TRBD1 (5 bases). The V gene's germline CDR1 is MNHEY and CDR2 SVGEGT. V was cut by 2 bases and J by 8 bases, with 13 bases left in between. The CDR3 covers 14 residues. The CDR3: CASSYPPGLYEQFF. In DNA, the CDR3 is TGTGCCAGCAGTTACCCGCCAGGGTTGTATGAGCAGTTCTTC.

The rearrangement joins TRBV4-2 to TRBJ1-3; D call uncertain. Germline values: CDR1 LGHNA, CDR2 YNFKEQ. The V gene lost 0 bases and the J gene lost 0 bases, with 15 bases spanning the gap. The CDR3 runs 18 residues. CDR3 nucleotides: TGTGCCAGCAGCCAAGATCGCACTTCCTCCCTCTCTGGAAACACCATATATTTT. This gives the protein CASSQDRTSSLSGNTIYF.

The chain recombines TRBV7-2 with TRBJ1-2, with 9 bases identical to TRBD1. The CDR3 has 17 amino acids. Germline values: CDR1 SGHTA, CDR2 FQGNSA. Germline trimming cut 4 bases from V and 1 base from J; bases unmatched to any gene: 10. This chain's CDR3 is CASSSQALTGGNYGYTF. As DNA, the CDR3 is TGTGCCAGCAGCTCACAAGCCCTGACAGGGGGTAACTATGGCTACACCTTC. Combining the CDR3 with reference TRBV7-2 and TRBJ1-2 gives the whole variable domain GAGVSQSPSNKVTEKGKDVELRCDPISGHTALYWYRQSLGQGLEFLIYFQGNSAPDKSGLPSDRFSAERTGGSVSTLTIQRTQQEDSAVYLCASSSQALTGGNYGYTFGSGTRLTVV.